A single sample is the source of the 6 T cell receptor beta chains below, sequenced in a study of early T cells in non-severe SARS-CoV-2 infection. In TCRdb, the 5' RACE reads were re-called with MiXCR into one record per CDR3 protein. The top ten hold 5% to 7.5% of the sample, which has about 25,000 distinct CDR3 sequences, approximately 5% seen once. The sequenced sample was whole blood. These receptors all come from an adult who was a healthcare worker with PCR-confirmed SARS-CoV-2 infection or an uninfected control (not recorded which).

Sample share makes this clonotype medium-sized. The genes are TRBV29-1 and TRBJ2-5, with D possibly called TRBD1 or TRBD2 (5 bases each). The germline V gene encodes CDR1 SQVTM and CDR2 ANQGSEA. The CDR3 runs 13 residues. Trimming removed 7 bases from V and 1 base from J, with 13 bases in between. The CDR3 protein is CSALEGPQETQYF. DNA for the CDR3: TGCAGCGCCTTAGAGGGACCCCAAGAGACCCAGTACTTC.

This clonotype was counted a few times. The chain couples TRBV7-2 to TRBJ2-3; a possible D gene is TRBD2 (5 bases). The germline V gene encodes CDR1 SGHTA and CDR2 FQGNSA. V lost 5 bases and J 4 bases, leaving 10 bases between the germline ends. This CDR3 has 13 residues. CDR3 sequence (DNA): TGTGCCAGCAGCCGACTTAGCGCAGATACGCAGTATTTT. This sequence encodes CASSRLSADTQYF.

The J gene is TRBJ2-1, the V gene TRBV28, with D unclear. The CDR3 spans 14 residues. Between the trimmed V and J ends, which lost 1 base and 4 bases, there was a span of 8 bases. Germline values: CDR1 MDHEN, CDR2 SYDVKM. CDR3 protein: CASSLSLIYNEQFF. The CDR3 DNA reads as TGTGCCAGCAGTTTATCCCTGATATACAATGAGCAGTTCTTC.

This clonotype was recorded many times. The chain recombines TRBV18 with TRBJ1-1, with D possibly being TRBD1 (5 bases). The CDR3 extends over 18 amino acids. Germline V gives CDR1 KGHSH, CDR2 LQKENI. V lost 6 bases and J 4 bases, leaving 27 bases between the germline ends. The CDR3 sequence: CASSPRNRRGGGSTEAFF. The CDR3 DNA is TGTGCCAGCTCCCCAAGGAACAGGAGGGGCGGAGGTAGCACTGAAGCTTTCTTT.

This clonotype was seen at least ten times. The chain has TRBV28 and TRBJ1-5; 7 positions agree with TRBD1. Germline CDR1 MDHEN, CDR2 SYDVKM. J lost 4 bases, V lost 5 bases, and 5 bases had no gene match. There are 14 residues in the CDR3. The CDR3 DNA follows: TGTGCCAGCAGTACAACAGGGGTTAATCAGCCCCAGCATTTT. Amino acids: CASSTTGVNQPQHF.

This clonotype has at least ten counts. The genes are TRBV7-8 and TRBJ1-4; D call uncertain. The CDR3 consists of 15 residues. Trimming shortened V by 5 bases and J by 3 bases, and 13 bases separated the two germline ends. CDR1 and CDR2 from the germline V gene are SGHVS and FQNEAQ. This CDR3 is CASSRGRSSNEKLFF. The CDR3 DNA reads as TGTGCCAGCAGCCGCGGACGGTCTTCTAATGAAAAACTGTTTTTT.